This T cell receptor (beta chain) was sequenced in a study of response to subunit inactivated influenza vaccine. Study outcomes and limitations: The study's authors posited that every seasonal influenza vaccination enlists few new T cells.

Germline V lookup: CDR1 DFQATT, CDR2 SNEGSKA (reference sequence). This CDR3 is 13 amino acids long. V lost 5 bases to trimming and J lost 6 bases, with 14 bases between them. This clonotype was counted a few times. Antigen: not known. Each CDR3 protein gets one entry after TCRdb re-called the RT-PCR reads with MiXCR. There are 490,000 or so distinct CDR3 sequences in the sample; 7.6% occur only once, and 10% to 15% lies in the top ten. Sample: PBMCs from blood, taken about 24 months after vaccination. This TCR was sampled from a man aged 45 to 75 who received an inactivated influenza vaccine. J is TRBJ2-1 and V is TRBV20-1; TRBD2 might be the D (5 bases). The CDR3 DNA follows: TGCAGTGCTCGCCGTCTCGGGGTCAATGAGCAGTTCTTC. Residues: CSARRLGVNEQFF.